This T cell receptor (beta chain) stems from a study of cytomegalovirus exposure and HLA in healthy donors. Study in general: Assignment to the Caucasian-associated ancestry cluster applied to 81% of the approximately 400 genotyped donors. Study-wide results and caveats: Later analysis showed most CMV-associated TCR beta chains appearing HLA-restricted. In a later analysis, an Asian-associated ancestry cluster reportedly showed fewer N-insertions than the approximately 700-donor mean. Productive rates of about 90% or about 30% were seen for most TCR beta V segments in an earlier analysis.

With respect to this clone: Antigen unknown.

PCR was performed using 60 Vbeta and 13 Jbeta primers. This table comes from immunoSEQ multiplex PCR, and its TCRdb copy is limited to in-frame clones, with some not included. This sample has some 170,000 clones, with about four fifths found just once. This CDR3 is 12 amino acids long. V dropped 4 bases and J dropped 6 bases, with 5 bases sitting between them. Looked up from germline, CDR1 is SGHRS and CDR2 is YFSETQ. This chain links TRBV5-1 with TRBJ1-6, with D hard to call. The sequencing sample was made of PBMCs. This receptor was taken from a man between 25 and 39 years old in good health and CMV-seronegative. The CDR3, as DNA: TGCGCCAGCAGCAACAGTAATTCACCCCTCCACTTT. Its protein is CASSNSNSPLHF.